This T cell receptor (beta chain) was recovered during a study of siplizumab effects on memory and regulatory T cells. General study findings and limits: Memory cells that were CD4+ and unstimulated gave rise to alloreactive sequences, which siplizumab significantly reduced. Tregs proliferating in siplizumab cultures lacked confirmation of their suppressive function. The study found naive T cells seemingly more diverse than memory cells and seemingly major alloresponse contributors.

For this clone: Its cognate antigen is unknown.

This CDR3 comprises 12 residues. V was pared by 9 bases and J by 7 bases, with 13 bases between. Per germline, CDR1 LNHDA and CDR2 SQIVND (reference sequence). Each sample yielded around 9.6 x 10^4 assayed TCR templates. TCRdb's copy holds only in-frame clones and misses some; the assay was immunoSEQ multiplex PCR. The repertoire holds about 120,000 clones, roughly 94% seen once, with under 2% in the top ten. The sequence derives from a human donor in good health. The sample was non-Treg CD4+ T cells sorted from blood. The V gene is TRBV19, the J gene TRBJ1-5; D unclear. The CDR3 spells CASFEGGQPQHF. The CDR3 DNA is TGTGCCAGCTTTGAAGGCGGCCAGCCCCAGCATTTT.